This T cell receptor beta chain was sequenced in a study of blood T cell repertoires in COVID-19 (dated by TCRdb to about 2020). Study-level background: Samples from collaborators originated in the United States, Italy and Spain and spanned both the acute and convalescent phases of COVID-19. The prospective study material was composed of cDNA or gDNA derived from T cells, B-cell-depleted T cells, or PBMCs. Deeply sampled blood TCRbeta repertoires from subjects exposed to, actively infected with, or recovered from COVID-19 were included in the dataset. The repertoires were made available in a free public database intended to serve as a resource for research on the immune response to SARS-CoV-2. The samples were drawn from the first 160 participants of the ongoing ImmuneRACE study and from more than 1,000 subjects provided by 6 global collaborators. Nearly every sample came with metadata listing a de-identified subject ID, COVID-19 status, age in years and sex. Where available, HLA class I and class II types were obtained from metadata supplied by the sample provider rather than from assay-based typing. Points the paper makes about the study in general: The quantity of clinical and demographic metadata differed by source and by participant and was supplied without curation.

TCRbeta CDR3 regions were amplified from genomic DNA using the immunoSEQ Assay, a bias-controlled multiplex PCR. The authors processed their data as follows. Within the assay, amplification of reference gene primers was used to estimate how many nucleated cells each sample contained. Sequence reads were collapsed and filtered to measure the absolute abundance of every unique TCRbeta CDR3 rearrangement. For each sample, productive Simpson clonality was calculated as the square root of Simpson's diversity index across productive rearrangements. TCRdb mirrors the immuneACCESS table, restricted to in-frame sequences. Some clones are absent from its copies; in checked studies, under half trace to an unresolved V gene, and the reason for the others is unknown. V and J calls and clone size are those listed in that table; D and trimming were worked out from the DNA. The sample includes roughly 62,000 clones, with roughly 84% observed a single time. Around 10% of the sample is held by the ten biggest clonotypes.

One collaborating source in Seattle enrolled patients during active infection and followed them longitudinally through the course of disease. The collaborating institutions used their own protocols to collect whole blood in K2EDTA tubes. For TCRbeta analysis, collaborator samples were shipped as frozen whole blood, as isolated PBMCs, or as DNA extracted from either sample type. On this clone: Its antigen has not been determined. Per-base quality was not reported, and no clone a single base away is much larger than it.

The source of this sequence is a man at least 80 years old with COVID-19, enrolled during active disease. Sequencing input: peripheral blood.

The sequenced DNA is TGTGCCAGCAGCGGGGACAGCAATGAAAAACTGTTTTTT. It translates to CASSGDSNEKLFF. The sequence is built from TRBV2 and TRBJ1-4; TRBD1 matches 7 bases in the middle. The CDR3 runs 13 amino acids, cysteine and phenylalanine included. This entry keeps only the CDR3 DNA: 39 bases, framed from base 1. Germline trimming amounts to 6 bases on V and 5 bases on J, with 3 as the count of junction bases outside the gene matches. Looking up the germline V gene yields CDR1 SNHLY and CDR2 FYNNEI. The variable domain in full, with residues beyond the CDR3 obtained from the reference TRBV2 and TRBJ1-4 genes, is EPEVTQTPSHQVTQMGQEVILRCVPISNHLYFYWYRQILGQKVEFLVSFYNNEISEKSEIFDDQFSVERPDGSNFTLKIRSTKLEDSAMYFCASSGDSNEKLFFGSGTQLSVL.